These 4 T cell receptor beta chains were all obtained from the same sample, sequenced in a study of cytomegalovirus exposure and HLA in healthy donors. Both 60 Vbeta primers and 13 Jbeta primers went into the PCR. Libraries were prepared by immunoSEQ multiplex PCR; TCRdb keeps only in-frame clonotypes and omits some of them. The sample holds roughly 190,000 clones; 65% to 90% are singletons and the top ten take 6.3%. What was sequenced was PBMCs. Source of these receptors: a man aged 35 to 55 in good health and CMV-seropositive.

A single count supports this clone. The DNA for the CDR3 is TGTGCCAGCAGAGCTAGGGGGAGGGGCTACAATGAGCAGTTCTTC. Translating it yields CASRARGRGYNEQFF. The chain is built from TRBV6-1 and TRBJ2-1, with D tentatively TRBD2 (7 bases). Trimming shortened V by 6 bases and J by 3 bases, and 15 bases separated the two germline ends. This CDR3 is built from 15 residues. Germline CDR1 and CDR2: MNHNS and SASEGT.

The CDR3 spells CASSPGSGRAYEQYF. CDR3 DNA: TGTGCCAGCTCACCAGGGTCAGGCAGGGCTTACGAGCAGTACTTC. The rearrangement uses TRBV18 and TRBJ2-7, with D possibly being TRBD1 (5 bases). V dropped 2 bases and J dropped 4 bases, with 15 bases sitting between them. The CDR3 loop spans 15 amino acids. Germline assignment: CDR1 KGHSH and CDR2 LQKENI.

The V call is TRBV28, the J call TRBJ2-1; TRBD2 matches at 9 bases. After removal of 3 bases from V and 8 bases from J, the junction contained 8 bases not matched to a gene. This CDR3 region has 15 residues. Germline CDR1 and CDR2: MDHEN and SYDVKM. CDR3 in amino acids: CASSLAGGRHDEQFF. The DNA of the CDR3 is TGTGCCAGCAGTTTGGCGGGGGGGCGACACGATGAGCAGTTCTTC.

V usage is TRBV2 and J usage is TRBJ1-3, with 7 bases fitting TRBD1. The CDR3 contains 16 residues. J lost 0 bases, V lost 6 bases, and 8 bases had no gene match. The germline gives CDR1 SNHLY, CDR2 FYNNEI. The CDR3 spells CASRSRGRNSGNTIYF. In DNA, the CDR3 is TGTGCCAGCAGGAGCAGGGGGAGGAACTCTGGAAACACCATATATTTT.